These 10 T cell receptor beta chains came from one sample sequenced in a study of CD8 T cells in Susac syndrome. Reverse transcription used roughly 0.45 to 1 ug RNA and random hexamers. A single record per CDR3 protein comes from TCRdb applying MiXCR to the immunoSEQ multiplex PCR reads. Here the sample spans around 170,000 distinct CDR3 sequences, approximately 95% being singletons. Sequencing input: CD4+ T cells from PBMCs. These receptors were collected from a human donor with Susac syndrome.

V gene TRBV3-1 combines with J gene TRBJ1-1; D is unclear. Germline V gives CDR1 LGHDT, CDR2 YNNKEL (reference sequence). V dropped 4 bases and J dropped 4 bases, with 22 bases sitting between them. The CDR3 runs 17 residues. CDR3 in DNA: TGTGCCAGCAGCCGCCGGCCGGTTGGGATAAAGGCCACTGAAGCTTTCTTT. Protein: CASSRRPVGIKATEAFF.

The chain links TRBV12-3 or TRBV12-4 to TRBJ1-2; possible D gene TRBD1, 6 bases. Between the trimmed V and J ends, which lost 6 bases and 2 bases, there was a span of 16 bases. This CDR3 spans 15 amino acids. CDR3: CASRTTDRRNYGYTF. CDR3 in DNA: TGTGCCAGCAGAACGACGGACAGAAGGAACTATGGCTACACCTTC.

This clonotype was picked up one time. The rearrangement joins TRBV30 to TRBJ2-7; D remains ambiguous. V was clipped by 0 bases and J by 6 bases, with 3 bases between them. The CDR3 is 10 amino acids. Germline-derived CDR1 and CDR2 are GTSNPN and SVGIG (reference sequence). CDR3 sequence reads: CAWSVREQYF. DNA of the CDR3: TGTGCCTGGAGTGTCCGCGAGCAGTACTTC. Drawing the rest from reference TRBV30 and TRBJ2-7, the complete variable domain is SQTIHQWPATLVQPVGSPLSLECTVEGTSNPNLYWYRQAAGRGLQLLFYSVGIGQISSEVPQNLSASRPQDRQFILSSKKLLLSDSGFYLCAWSVREQYFGPGTRLTVT.

This sequence joins TRBV10-3 and TRBJ2-5, with 7 bases aligning to TRBD2. This CDR3 is 12 amino acids long. The germline V gene encodes CDR1 ENHRY and CDR2 SYGVKD. The J segment lost 6 bases and the V segment lost 6 bases, leaving 4 bases of the junction unmatched. CDR3 amino acids: CAISGLEQTQYF. The DNA for the CDR3 is TGTGCCATCAGCGGACTAGAACAGACCCAGTACTTC.

This clonotype was seen once. The gene calls are TRBV5-4 and TRBJ2-3; TRBD2 matches at 10 bases. J was trimmed by 3 bases and V by 3 bases; bases with no gene match: 4. The CDR3 has 15 amino acids. CDR1 SGHNT and CDR2 YYREEE come from the germline V gene (reference sequence). The CDR3 spells CASSSSGGATDTQYF. CDR3 nucleotide sequence: TGTGCCAGCAGCTCCAGCGGGGGGGCAACAGATACGCAGTATTTT. The whole variable domain, filled in from reference TRBV5-4 and TRBJ2-3, reads ETGVTQSPTHLIKTRGQQVTLRCSSQSGHNTVSWYQQALGQGPQFIFQYYREEENGRGNFPPRFSGLQFPNYSSELNVNALELDDSALYLCASSSSGGATDTQYFGPGTRLTVL.

The rearrangement uses TRBV30 and TRBJ2-2; the D call may be TRBD1 or TRBD2 (5 bases each). This CDR3 spans 17 amino acids. The germline V gene encodes CDR1 GTSNPN and CDR2 SVGIG (reference sequence). V gave up 0 bases and J gave up 0 bases, with 14 bases separating them. The chain's CDR3 is CAWSVLGKGPNTGELFF. The DNA for the CDR3 is TGTGCCTGGAGTGTACTAGGAAAGGGACCGAACACCGGGGAGCTGTTTTTT.

This chain links TRBV29-1 with TRBJ2-2, with D possibly matching TRBD2 (5 bases). CDR3 size: 16 residues. V lost 3 bases and J lost 6, with 20 bases in between. The germline V gene has CDR1 SQVTM and CDR2 ANQGSEA. DNA for the CDR3: TGCAGCGTTGATAAGGGTGGAGGCCCCGAACCCGGGGAGCTGTTTTTT. This encodes CSVDKGGGPEPGELFF.

The V call is TRBV29-1, the J call TRBJ1-2; 7 bases are a match to TRBD1. This CDR3 contains 12 residues. Germline V lookup: CDR1 SQVTM, CDR2 ANQGSEA. After removal of 7 bases from V and 3 bases from J, the junction contained 5 bases not matched to a gene. CDR3 in amino acids: CSAAGTDYGYTF. DNA for the CDR3: TGCAGCGCTGCCGGGACAGACTATGGCTACACCTTC.

This chain connects TRBV28 to TRBJ1-3; 7 nucleotides match TRBD1. The length of the CDR3 is 16 residues. In germline, CDR1 is MDHEN, CDR2 SYDVKM. The junction had 10 bases not matched to a gene; V was cut back by 3 bases and J by 5 bases. The CDR3 DNA is TGTGCCAGCAGTTTCGAAGACAGGGTGTATCGAAACACCATATATTTT. It translates to CASSFEDRVYRNTIYF.

The chain has TRBV10-3 and TRBJ2-1, with D tentatively TRBD1 (5 bases). Between the trimmed V and J ends, which lost 2 bases and 2 bases, there was a span of 7 bases. CDR1 is ENHRY, CDR2 SYGVKD, per germline. The CDR3 contains 14 residues. The CDR3 sequence is CAISEGQTYNEQFF. Here the CDR3 DNA reads TGTGCCATCAGTGAGGGACAAACCTACAATGAGCAGTTCTTC.